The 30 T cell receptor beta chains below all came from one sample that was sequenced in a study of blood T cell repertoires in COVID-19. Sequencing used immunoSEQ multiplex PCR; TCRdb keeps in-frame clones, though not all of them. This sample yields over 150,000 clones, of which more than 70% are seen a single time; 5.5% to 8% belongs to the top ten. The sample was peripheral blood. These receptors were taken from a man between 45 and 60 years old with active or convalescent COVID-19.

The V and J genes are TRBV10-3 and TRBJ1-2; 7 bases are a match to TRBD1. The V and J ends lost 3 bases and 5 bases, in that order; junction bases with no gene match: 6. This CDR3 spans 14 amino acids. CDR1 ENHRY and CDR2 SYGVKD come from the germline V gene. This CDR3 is CAISDGDRKYGYTF. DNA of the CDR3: TGTGCCATCAGTGATGGGGACAGAAAATATGGCTACACCTTC.

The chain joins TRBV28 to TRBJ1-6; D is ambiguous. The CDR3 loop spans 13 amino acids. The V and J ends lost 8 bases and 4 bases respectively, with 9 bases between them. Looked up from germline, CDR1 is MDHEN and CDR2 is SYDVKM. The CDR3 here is CASSPDYNSPLHF. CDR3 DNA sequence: TGTGCCAGCTCGCCAGATTATAATTCACCCCTCCACTTT.

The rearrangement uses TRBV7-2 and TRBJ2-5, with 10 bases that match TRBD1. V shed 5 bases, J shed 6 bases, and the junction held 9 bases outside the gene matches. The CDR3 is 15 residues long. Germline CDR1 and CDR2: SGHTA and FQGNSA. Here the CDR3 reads CASSPHPGQGKTQYF. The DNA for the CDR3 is TGTGCCAGCAGCCCCCACCCGGGACAGGGGAAGACCCAGTACTTC.

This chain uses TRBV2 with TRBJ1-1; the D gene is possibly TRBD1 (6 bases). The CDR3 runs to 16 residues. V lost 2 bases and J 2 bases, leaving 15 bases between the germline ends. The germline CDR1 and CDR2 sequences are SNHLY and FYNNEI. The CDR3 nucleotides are TGTGCCAGCAGTGAAATGTCAGGGGTTGGAAACACTGAAGCTTTCTTT. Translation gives CASSEMSGVGNTEAFF.

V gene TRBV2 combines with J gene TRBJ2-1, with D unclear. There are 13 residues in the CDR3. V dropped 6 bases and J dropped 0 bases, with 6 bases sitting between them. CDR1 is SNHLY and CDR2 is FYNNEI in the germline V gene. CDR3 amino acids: CASRQSSYNEQFF. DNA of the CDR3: TGTGCCAGCAGACAGAGCTCCTACAATGAGCAGTTCTTC.

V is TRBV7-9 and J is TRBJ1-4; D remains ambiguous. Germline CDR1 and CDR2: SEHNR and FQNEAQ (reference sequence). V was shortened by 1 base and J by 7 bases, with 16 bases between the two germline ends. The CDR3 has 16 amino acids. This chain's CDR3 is CASSLGTSPAFEKLFF. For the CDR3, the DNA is TGTGCCAGCAGCTTAGGTACTTCCCCAGCGTTTGAAAAACTGTTTTTT.

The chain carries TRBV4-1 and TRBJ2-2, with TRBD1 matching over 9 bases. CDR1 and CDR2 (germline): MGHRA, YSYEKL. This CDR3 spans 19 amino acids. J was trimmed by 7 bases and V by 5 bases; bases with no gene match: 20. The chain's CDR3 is CASSTGWGHRDRVNGELFF. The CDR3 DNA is TGCGCCAGCAGCACCGGGTGGGGTCACCGGGACAGGGTGAACGGGGAGCTGTTTTTT.

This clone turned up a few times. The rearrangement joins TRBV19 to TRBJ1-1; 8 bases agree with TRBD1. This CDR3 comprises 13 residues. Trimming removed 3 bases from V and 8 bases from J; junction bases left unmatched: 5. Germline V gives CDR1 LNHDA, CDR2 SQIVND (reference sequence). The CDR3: CASSIRGDREAFF. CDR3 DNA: TGTGCCAGTAGTATCCGGGGGGACAGGGAAGCTTTCTTT.

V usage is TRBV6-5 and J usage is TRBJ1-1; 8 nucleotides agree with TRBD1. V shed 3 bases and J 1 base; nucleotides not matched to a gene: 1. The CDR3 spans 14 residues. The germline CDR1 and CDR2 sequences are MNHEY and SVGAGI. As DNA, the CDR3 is TGTGCCAGCAGTTATCAGGGGGCGAACACTGAAGCTTTCTTT. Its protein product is CASSYQGANTEAFF.

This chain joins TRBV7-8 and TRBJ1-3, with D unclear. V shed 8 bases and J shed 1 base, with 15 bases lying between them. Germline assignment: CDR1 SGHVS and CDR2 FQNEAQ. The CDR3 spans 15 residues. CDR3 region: CASYTAGFSGNTIYF. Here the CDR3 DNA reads TGTGCCAGCTATACGGCGGGGTTTTCTGGAAACACCATATATTTT.

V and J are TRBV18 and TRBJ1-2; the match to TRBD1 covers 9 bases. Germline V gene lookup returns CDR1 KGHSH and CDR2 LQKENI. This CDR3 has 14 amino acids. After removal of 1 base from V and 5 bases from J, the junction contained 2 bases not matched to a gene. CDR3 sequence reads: CASSPRTGEYGYTF. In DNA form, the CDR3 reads TGTGCCAGCTCACCACGGACAGGGGAATATGGCTACACCTTC. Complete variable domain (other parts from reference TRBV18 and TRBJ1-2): NAGVMQNPRHLVRRRGQEARLRCSPMKGHSHVYWYRQLPEEGLKFMVYLQKENIIDESGMPKERFSAEFPKEGPSILRIQQVVRGDSAAYFCASSPRTGEYGYTFGSGTRLTVV.

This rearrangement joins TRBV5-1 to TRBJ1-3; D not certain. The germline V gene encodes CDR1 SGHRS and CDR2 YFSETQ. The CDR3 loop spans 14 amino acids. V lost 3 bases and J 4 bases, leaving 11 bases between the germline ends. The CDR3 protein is CASSSGGIGNTIYF. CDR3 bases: TGCGCCAGCAGCTCCGGAGGGATCGGAAACACCATATATTTT.

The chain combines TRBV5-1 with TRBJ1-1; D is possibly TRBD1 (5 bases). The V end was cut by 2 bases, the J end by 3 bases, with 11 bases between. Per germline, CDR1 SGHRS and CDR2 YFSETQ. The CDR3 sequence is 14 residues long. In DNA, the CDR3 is TGCGCCAGCAGCTTTCAGGGTGGGGACACTGAAGCTTTCTTT. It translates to CASSFQGGDTEAFF.

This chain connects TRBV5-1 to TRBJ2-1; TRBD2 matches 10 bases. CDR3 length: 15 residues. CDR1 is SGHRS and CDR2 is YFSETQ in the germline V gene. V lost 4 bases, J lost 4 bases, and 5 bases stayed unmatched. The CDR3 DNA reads TGCGCCAGCAGCGTAACTAGCGGGACTTACAATGAGCAGTTCTTC. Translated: CASSVTSGTYNEQFF.

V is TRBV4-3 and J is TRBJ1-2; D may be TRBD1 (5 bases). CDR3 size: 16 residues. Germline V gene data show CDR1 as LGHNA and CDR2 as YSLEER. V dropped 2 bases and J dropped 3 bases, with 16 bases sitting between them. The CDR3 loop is CASSQSLGAQDYGYTF. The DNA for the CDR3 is TGCGCCAGCAGCCAAAGTTTAGGGGCGCAAGACTATGGCTACACCTTC.

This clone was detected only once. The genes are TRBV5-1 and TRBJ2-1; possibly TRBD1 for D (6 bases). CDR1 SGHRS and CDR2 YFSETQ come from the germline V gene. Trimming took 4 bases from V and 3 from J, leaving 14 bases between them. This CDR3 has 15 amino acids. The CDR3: CASSASDRSYNEQFF. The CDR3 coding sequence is TGCGCCAGCAGCGCTAGTGACAGGAGCTACAATGAGCAGTTCTTC.

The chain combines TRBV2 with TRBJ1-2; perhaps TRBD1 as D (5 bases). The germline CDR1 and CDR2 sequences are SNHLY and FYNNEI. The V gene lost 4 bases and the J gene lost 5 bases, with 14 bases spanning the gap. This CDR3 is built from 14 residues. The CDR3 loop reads CASSARVGLYGYTF. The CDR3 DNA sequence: TGTGCCAGCAGTGCCAGGGTGGGATTGTATGGCTACACCTTC. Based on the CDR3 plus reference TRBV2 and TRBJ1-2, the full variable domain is EPEVTQTPSHQVTQMGQEVILRCVPISNHLYFYWYRQILGQKVEFLVSFYNNEISEKSEIFDDQFSVERPDGSNFTLKIRSTKLEDSAMYFCASSARVGLYGYTFGSGTRLTVV.

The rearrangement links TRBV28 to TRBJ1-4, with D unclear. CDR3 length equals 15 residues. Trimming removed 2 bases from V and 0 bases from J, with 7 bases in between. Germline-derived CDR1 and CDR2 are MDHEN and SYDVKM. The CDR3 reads CASSLGPATNEKLFF. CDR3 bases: TGTGCCAGCAGTTTAGGCCCCGCAACTAATGAAAAACTGTTTTTT. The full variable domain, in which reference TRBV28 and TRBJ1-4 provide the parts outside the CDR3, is DVKVTQSSRYLVKRTGEKVFLECVQDMDHENMFWYRQDPGLGLRLIYFSYDVKMKEKGDIPEGYSVSREKKERFSLILESASTNQTSMYLCASSLGPATNEKLFFGSGTQLSVL.

CDR3 DNA sequence: TGTGCCAGTAAGGTTGGGGGCAGTAGCAATCAGCCCCAGCATTTT. This encodes CASKVGGSSNQPQHF. The rearrangement uses TRBV28 and TRBJ1-5; possible D gene TRBD1, 6 bases. This CDR3 has 15 residues. V was shortened by 9 bases and J by 0 bases, with 15 bases between the two germline ends. Germline CDR1 reads MDHEN; CDR2 reads SYDVKM.

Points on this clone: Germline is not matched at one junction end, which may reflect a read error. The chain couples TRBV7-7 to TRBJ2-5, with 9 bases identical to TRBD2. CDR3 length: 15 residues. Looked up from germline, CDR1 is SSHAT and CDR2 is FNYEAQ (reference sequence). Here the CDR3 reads CASSPQRGAWETQYF. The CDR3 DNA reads TGTGCTAGCAGCCCGCAGCGGGGGGCATGGGAGACCCAGTACTTC.

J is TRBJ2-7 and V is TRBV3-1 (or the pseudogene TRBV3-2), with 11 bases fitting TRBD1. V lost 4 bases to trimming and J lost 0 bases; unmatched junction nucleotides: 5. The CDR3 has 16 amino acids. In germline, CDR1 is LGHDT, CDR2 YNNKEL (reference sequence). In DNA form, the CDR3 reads TGTGCCAGCAGCCCCCGGACAGGGGGCGCCTCCTACGAGCAGTACTTC. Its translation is CASSPRTGGASYEQYF.

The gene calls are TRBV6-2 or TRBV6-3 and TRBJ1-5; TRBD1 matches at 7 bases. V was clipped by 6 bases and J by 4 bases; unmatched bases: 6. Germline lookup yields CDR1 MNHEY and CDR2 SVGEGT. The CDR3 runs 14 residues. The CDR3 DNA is TGTGCCAGCAGCGCGGGACAGCTAAATCAGCCCCAGCATTTT. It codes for CASSAGQLNQPQHF.

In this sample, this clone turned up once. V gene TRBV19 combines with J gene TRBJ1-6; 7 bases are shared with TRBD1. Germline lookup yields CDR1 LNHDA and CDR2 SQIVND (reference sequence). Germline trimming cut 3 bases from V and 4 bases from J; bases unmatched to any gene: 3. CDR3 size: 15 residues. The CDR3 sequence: CASSIQGGYNSPLHF. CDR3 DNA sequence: TGTGCCAGTAGTATTCAGGGGGGATATAATTCACCCCTCCACTTT.

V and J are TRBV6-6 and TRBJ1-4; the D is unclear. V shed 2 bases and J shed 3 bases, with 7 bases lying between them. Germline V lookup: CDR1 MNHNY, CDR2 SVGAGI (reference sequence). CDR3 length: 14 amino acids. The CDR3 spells CASSYQDPNEKLFF. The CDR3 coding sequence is TGTGCCAGCAGTTACCAGGATCCTAATGAAAAACTGTTTTTT.

The CDR3 DNA follows: TGTGCCAGCAGCGCTAGACAGGGCCAAGATTCACCCCTCCACTTT. This encodes CASSARQGQDSPLHF. The V gene is TRBV9, the J gene TRBJ1-6; 7 bases fit TRBD1. CDR3 size: 15 residues. V was clipped by 3 bases and J by 8 bases; unmatched bases: 8. CDR1 and CDR2 from the germline V gene are SGDLS and YYNGEE.

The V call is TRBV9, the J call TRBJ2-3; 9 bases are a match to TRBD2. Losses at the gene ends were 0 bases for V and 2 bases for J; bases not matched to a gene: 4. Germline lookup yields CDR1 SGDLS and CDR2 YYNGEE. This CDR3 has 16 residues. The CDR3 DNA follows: TGTGCCAGCAGCGTAGAGGAGCGGGGGGTCACAGATACGCAGTATTTT. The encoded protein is CASSVEERGVTDTQYF.

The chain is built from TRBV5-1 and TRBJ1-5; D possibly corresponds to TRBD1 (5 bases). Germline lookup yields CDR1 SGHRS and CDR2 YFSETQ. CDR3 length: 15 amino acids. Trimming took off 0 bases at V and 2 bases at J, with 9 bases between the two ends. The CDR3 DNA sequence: TGCGCCAGCAGCTTGGACGGGGGGGGCAATCAGCCCCAGCATTTT. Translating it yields CASSLDGGGNQPQHF.

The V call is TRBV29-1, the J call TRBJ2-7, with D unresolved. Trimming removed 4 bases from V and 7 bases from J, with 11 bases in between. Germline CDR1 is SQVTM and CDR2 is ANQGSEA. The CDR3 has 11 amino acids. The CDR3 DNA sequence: TGCAGCGTTGGTGGGTCAGGTGAGCAGTACTTC. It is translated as CSVGGSGEQYF.

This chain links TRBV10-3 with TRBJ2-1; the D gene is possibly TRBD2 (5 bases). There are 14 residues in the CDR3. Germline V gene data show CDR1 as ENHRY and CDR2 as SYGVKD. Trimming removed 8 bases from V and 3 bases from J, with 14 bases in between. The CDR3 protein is CAISGLLDYNEQFF. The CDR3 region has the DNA TGTGCCATCTCCGGACTTCTAGACTACAATGAGCAGTTCTTC.

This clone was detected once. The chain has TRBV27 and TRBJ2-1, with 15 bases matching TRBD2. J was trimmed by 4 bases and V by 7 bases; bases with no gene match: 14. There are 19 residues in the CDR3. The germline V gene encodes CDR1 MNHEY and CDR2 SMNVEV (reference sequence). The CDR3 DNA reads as TGTGCCAGCAAACCCCCGGGGACTAGCGGGAGGTCGGGGTACAATGAGCAGTTCTTC. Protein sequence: CASKPPGTSGRSGYNEQFF.